The 6 T cell receptor beta chains given below trace back to one sample, sequenced in a study of blood T cells in healthy people across ages. Primed by a sample-barcoded 5' primer and a J-beta primer mix, a second PCR proceeded for 7 to 11 cycles. TCRdb itself ran the 5' RACE reads through MiXCR, one entry per CDR3 protein. The sample carries 350,000 to 450,000 distinct CDR3 sequences, about half recorded once. Sequencing was performed on blood. The receptors were gathered from a man aged 55 to 70 in good health.

The rearrangement uses TRBV5-6 and TRBJ1-2; D is undetermined. Germline CDR1 SGHDT, CDR2 YYEEEE. Trimming took off 0 bases at V and 2 bases at J, with 17 bases between the two ends. CDR3 length: 17 amino acids. The CDR3 loop reads CASSLEVFNGTNYGYTF. The DNA for the CDR3 is TGTGCCAGCAGCTTGGAGGTTTTCAATGGCACGAACTATGGCTACACCTTC. The full variable domain, its missing parts supplied by reference TRBV5-6 and TRBJ1-2, is DAGVTQSPTHLIKTRGQQVTLRCSPKSGHDTVSWYQQALGQGPQFIFQYYEEEERQRGNFPDRFSGHQFPNYSSELNVNALLLGDSALYLCASSLEVFNGTNYGYTFGSGTRLTVV.

This clonotype was seen ten or more times. The CDR3 here is CSARVPGGIVDTQYF. For the CDR3, the DNA is TGCAGTGCTAGAGTCCCGGGAGGAATCGTAGATACGCAGTATTTT. The chain joins TRBV20-1 to TRBJ2-3; 7 bases map to TRBD2. After removal of 1 base from V and 5 bases from J, the junction contained 9 bases not matched to a gene. The CDR3 consists of 15 residues. Germline loops: CDR1 DFQATT, CDR2 SNEGSKA (reference sequence).

V usage is TRBV3-1 and J usage is TRBJ2-2; 8 bases agree with TRBD2. J lost 5 bases, V lost 2 bases, and 10 bases had no gene match. The germline V gene encodes CDR1 LGHDT and CDR2 YNNKEL (reference sequence). This CDR3 comprises 17 residues. The CDR3 region is CASSQSVAGGSTGELFF. In DNA form, the CDR3 reads TGTGCCAGCAGCCAAAGTGTTGCGGGAGGCTCAACCGGGGAGCTGTTTTTT.

The chain has TRBV6-1 and TRBJ2-3; TRBD2 aligns across 8 bases. V shed 5 bases, J shed 4 bases, and the junction held 14 bases outside the gene matches. This CDR3 has 17 residues. CDR1 is MNHNS and CDR2 is SASEGT in the germline V gene. The CDR3 loop is CASSTGTSASGSDTQYF. CDR3 nucleotides: TGTGCCAGCAGTACAGGGACTAGTGCCTCCGGCTCAGATACGCAGTATTTT.

In its sample, this clonotype was seen a few times. Written as DNA, the CDR3 is TGTGCCAGCACCGTTCCCACAGGACAGGGCTACGAGCAGTACTTC. Encoded protein: CASTVPTGQGYEQYF. This rearrangement joins TRBV6-5 to TRBJ2-5, with TRBD1 identical over 8 bases. The end of the DNA fits TRBJ2-7 better, so the J call may be wrong. The CDR3 contains 15 residues. Germline V gene data show CDR1 as MNHEY and CDR2 as SVGAGI.

This chain connects TRBV9 to TRBJ2-1, with 10 bases fitting TRBD2. There are 17 residues in the CDR3. V was clipped by 1 base and J by 0 bases; unmatched bases: 4. CDR1 SGDLS and CDR2 YYNGEE come from the germline V gene. CDR3 sequence (DNA): TGTGCCAGCAGCGTATGGGCTAGCGGGGGCTCCTACAATGAGCAGTTCTTC. Translation gives CASSVWASGGSYNEQFF.